The clone carrying this T cell receptor (beta chain) was picked up a small number of times. The CDR3 sequence is 12 residues long. Trimming stripped 5 bases from V and 10 bases from J, with 14 bases between. From germline, CDR1 is SNHLY and CDR2 FYNNEI. This specimen belongs to a study of cytomegalovirus exposure and HLA in healthy donors. The PCR used 60 Vbeta and 13 Jbeta primers. Assay used: immunoSEQ multiplex PCR; TCRdb lists only in-frame clones, some missing. The sample lists 180,000 or so clones, over 70% occurring once. Sequencing was done on a sample of PBMCs. This TCR came from a female donor in good health and CMV-seronegative. The genes are TRBV2 and TRBJ1-1; D is ambiguous. For the CDR3, the DNA is TGTGCCAGCAGTCCTAACCTCTCCGGAGCTTTCTTT. It yields the protein CASSPNLSGAFF.